This is a list of T cell receptor beta chains from one sample in a study of blood T cell repertoires in COVID-19. Clones were read by immunoSEQ multiplex PCR, and TCRdb kept only the in-frame ones, dropping some. In the table there are approximately 270,000 clones, just under 90% of which are singletons. Sample: PBMCs or T cells enriched from blood (not recorded which). The receptor set was obtained from a woman aged 25 to 39 with acute COVID-19. Each CDR3 is given with its conserved first and last residue. A D gene is named only where the DNA matches it firmly. Not all rows give a size; the values are once, few, many and, for expanded clones, a class.

D: TRBD2
V: TRBV11-1
J: TRBJ2-1
size: .
CDR3: CASSLASGSLGEQFF
DNA: TGTGCCAGCAGCTTAGCTAGCGGGTCCCTAGGTGAGCAGTTCTTC

D: .
V: TRBV2
J: TRBJ2-3
size: .
CDR3: CASRTGILADTQYF
DNA: TGTGCCAGCAGAACAGGGATCTTGGCAGATACGCAGTATTTT

D: .
V: TRBV11-2
J: TRBJ2-7
size: .
CDR3: CASSPIQGTVYEQYF
DNA: TGTGCCAGCAGTCCTATCCAGGGAACGGTCTACGAGCAGTACTTC

D: .
V: TRBV27
J: TRBJ2-7
size: .
CDR3: CASSGGYEQYF
DNA: TGTGCCAGCAGTGGGGGGTACGAGCAGTACTTC

D: TRBD2
V: TRBV7-9
J: TRBJ2-7
size: .
CDR3: CASSLYIVAGVPEQYF
DNA: TGTGCCAGCAGTCTCTATATAGTGGCGGGAGTTCCCGAGCAGTACTTC

D: .
V: TRBV28
J: TRBJ1-2
size: .
CDR3: CASSPETANYGYTF
DNA: TGTGCCAGCAGTCCCGAGACAGCTAACTATGGCTACACCTTC

D: TRBD2
V: TRBV29-1
J: TRBJ2-7
size: .
CDR3: CSVEGTSAEQYF
DNA: TGCAGCGTTGAGGGGACTAGCGCCGAGCAGTACTTC

D: .
V: TRBV27
J: TRBJ1-1
size: .
CDR3: CASSSRTYLNTEAFF
DNA: TGTGCCAGCAGTTCTCGGACATACCTGAACACTGAAGCTTTCTTT

D: .
V: TRBV7-8
J: TRBJ1-3
size: .
CDR3: CASSLVINSGNTIYF
DNA: TGTGCCAGCAGCCTCGTTATTAACTCTGGAAACACCATATATTTT

D: .
V: TRBV2
J: TRBJ1-1
size: .
CDR3: CASSERFLAGRKNTEAFF
DNA: TGTGCCAGCAGTGAAAGGTTCCTAGCAGGCAGGAAGAACACTGAAGCTTTCTTT

D: TRBD2
V: TRBV18
J: TRBJ2-2
size: .
CDR3: CASSPIAGDPTGELFF
DNA: TGTGCCAGCTCACCGATAGCGGGCGATCCCACCGGGGAGCTGTTTTTT

D: .
V: TRBV11-2
J: TRBJ2-5
size: .
CDR3: CASSLFLPGGSVETQYF
DNA: TGTGCCAGCAGCTTATTTCTGCCCGGGGGTAGCGTAGAGACCCAGTACTTC

D: .
V: TRBV9
J: TRBJ2-1
size: .
CDR3: CASSVAYRDNEQFF
DNA: TGTGCCAGCAGCGTAGCCTATAGAGACAATGAGCAGTTCTTC

D: TRBD2
V: TRBV10-2
J: TRBJ2-7
size: .
CDR3: CASSEPSGGAYEQYF
DNA: TGCGCCAGCAGTGAGCCTAGCGGGGGGGCCTACGAGCAGTACTTC

D: .
V: TRBV7-2
J: TRBJ2-3
size: .
CDR3: CASSPGGGLRTDTQYF
DNA: TGTGCCAGCAGCCCAGGTGGGGGCCTCCGCACAGATACGCAGTATTTT

D: .
V: TRBV6-1
J: TRBJ2-3
size: .
CDR3: CASSEEPGDRVDTQYF
DNA: TGTGCCAGCAGTGAAGAGCCGGGGGATCGGGTAGATACGCAGTATTTT

D: TRBD1
V: TRBV10-3
J: TRBJ1-2
size: few
CDR3: CAISEDRGTPYGYTF
DNA: TGTGCCATCAGTGAGGACAGGGGCACCCCCTATGGCTACACCTTC

D: TRBD2
V: TRBV2
J: TRBJ2-3
size: once
CDR3: CASSETSGRGDTQYF
DNA: TGTGCCAGCAGTGAGACTAGCGGGAGGGGGGATACGCAGTATTTT